The 2 T cell receptor beta chains below come from one sample, sequenced in a study of vaccination effects on CD4 cells after COVID-19. Produced via immunoSEQ multiplex PCR; TCRdb's table is partial and in-frame only. This sample has about 63,000 clones, with roughly 76% found just once. These receptors' antigens are unknown. Antigen-specific CD4+ T cells expanded by the ViraFEST assay with viral peptide pools were then sequenced. CD4+ T cells were isolated after less than 13 days of culture. Absence of prior SARS-CoV-2 infection characterized the vaccine recipients, who showed negative nucleocapsid antibodies. The source was CD4+ T cells from PBMCs cultured with HCoV-OC43 spike peptides, collected before COVID-19 vaccination. Stated subset: HCoV-OC43 spike overlapping peptide pool stimulation. All receptors come from a human donor who received a COVID-19 vaccine.

CDR3 bases: TGTGCCAGTTCCCGGCGGGGGGGCTCCCCCACAGATACGCAGTATTTT. Its translation is CASSRRGGSPTDTQYF. J is TRBJ2-3 and V is TRBV19; 9 bases map to TRBD2. Unmatched junction bases numbered 11, after V lost 8 bases and J lost 2 bases. Germline CDR1 LNHDA, CDR2 SQIVND (reference sequence). The CDR3 runs 16 residues. The whole variable domain, remainder taken from reference TRBV19 and TRBJ2-3, is DGGITQSPKYLFRKEGQNVTLSCEQNLNHDAMYWYRQDPGQGLRLIYYSQIVNDFQKGDIAEGYSVSREKKESFPLTVTSAQKNPTAFYLCASSRRGGSPTDTQYFGPGTRLTVL.

The chain is built from TRBV5-1 and TRBJ2-7; no reliable D call. CDR3 size: 12 residues. Trimming pared 0 bases from V and 6 bases from J, leaving 7 bases between. Per germline, CDR1 SGHRS and CDR2 YFSETQ. CDR3 sequence: CASSLGRSEQYV. CDR3 nucleotides: TGCGCCAGCAGCTTGGGCAGGTCCGAGCAGTACGTC.